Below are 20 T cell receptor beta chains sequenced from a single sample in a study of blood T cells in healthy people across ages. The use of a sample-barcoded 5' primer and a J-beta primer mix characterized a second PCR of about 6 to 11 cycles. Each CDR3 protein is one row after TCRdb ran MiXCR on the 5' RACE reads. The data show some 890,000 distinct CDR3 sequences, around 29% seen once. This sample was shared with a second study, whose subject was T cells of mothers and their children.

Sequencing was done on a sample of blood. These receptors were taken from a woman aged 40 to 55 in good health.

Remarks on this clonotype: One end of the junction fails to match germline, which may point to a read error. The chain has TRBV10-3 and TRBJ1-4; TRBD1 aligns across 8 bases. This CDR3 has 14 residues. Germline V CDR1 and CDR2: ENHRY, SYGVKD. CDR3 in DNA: TGTGCCATCCGGGAGACAGGGGCAAATGGAAAACTGTTTTTT. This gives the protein CAIRETGANGKLFF.

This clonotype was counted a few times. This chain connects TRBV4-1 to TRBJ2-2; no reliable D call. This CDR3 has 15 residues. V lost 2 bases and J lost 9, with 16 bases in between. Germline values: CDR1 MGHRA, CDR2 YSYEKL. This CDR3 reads CASSQPGIYSRELFF. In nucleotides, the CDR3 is TGCGCCAGCAGCCAACCTGGGATTTATAGCAGGGAGCTGTTTTTT.

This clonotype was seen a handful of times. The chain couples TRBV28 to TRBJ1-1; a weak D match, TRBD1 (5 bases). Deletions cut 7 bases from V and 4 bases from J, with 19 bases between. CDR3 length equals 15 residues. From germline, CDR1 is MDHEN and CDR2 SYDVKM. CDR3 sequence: CASTLYIAGGTEAFF. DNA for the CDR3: TGTGCCAGCACCCTTTATATCGCGGGGGGCACTGAAGCTTTCTTT.

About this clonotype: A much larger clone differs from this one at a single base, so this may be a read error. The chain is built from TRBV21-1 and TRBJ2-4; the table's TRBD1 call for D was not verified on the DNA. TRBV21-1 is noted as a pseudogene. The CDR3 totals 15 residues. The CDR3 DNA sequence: TGTGCCAGCAGCCAAGTGGGGGTTGCCTACAATGAGCAGTACTTC. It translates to CASSQVGVAYNEQYF.

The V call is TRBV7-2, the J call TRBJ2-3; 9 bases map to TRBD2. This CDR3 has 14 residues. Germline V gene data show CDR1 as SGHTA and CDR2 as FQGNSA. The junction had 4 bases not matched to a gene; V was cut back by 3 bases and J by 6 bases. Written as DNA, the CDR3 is TGTGCCAGCAGCTTTAGCGGGAGCCCCGATACGCAGTATTTT. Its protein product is CASSFSGSPDTQYF.

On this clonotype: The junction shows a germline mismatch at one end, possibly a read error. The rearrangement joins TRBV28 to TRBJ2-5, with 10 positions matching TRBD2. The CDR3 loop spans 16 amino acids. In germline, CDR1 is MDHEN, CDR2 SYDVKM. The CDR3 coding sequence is TGTGCCGGCAGTTTATCTTTCACTAGCGGGGAGGAGACCCAGTACTTC. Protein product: CAGSLSFTSGEETQYF.

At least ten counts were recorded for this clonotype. The CDR3 loop reads CASRGLADEQYF. DNA of the CDR3: TGCGCCAGCAGGGGACTAGCGGACGAGCAGTACTTC. The rearrangement uses TRBV10-2 and TRBJ2-7; the match to TRBD2 covers 11 bases. Germline CDR1 WSHSY, CDR2 SAAADI. This CDR3 is 12 amino acids long. The V and J ends lost 6 bases and 5 bases, in that order; junction bases with no gene match: 0.

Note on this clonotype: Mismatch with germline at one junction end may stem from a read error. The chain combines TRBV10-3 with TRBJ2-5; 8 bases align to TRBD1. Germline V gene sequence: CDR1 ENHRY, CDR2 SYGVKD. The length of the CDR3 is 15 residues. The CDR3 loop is CTISEDQGARETQYF. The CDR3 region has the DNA TGTACCATCAGTGAGGATCAGGGGGCGAGAGAGACCCAGTACTTC.

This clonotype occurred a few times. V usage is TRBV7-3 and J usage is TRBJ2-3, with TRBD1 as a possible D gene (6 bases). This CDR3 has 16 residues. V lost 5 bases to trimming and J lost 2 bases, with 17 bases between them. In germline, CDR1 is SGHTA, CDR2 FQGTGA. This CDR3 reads CASSPGASRDTDTQYF. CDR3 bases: TGTGCCAGCAGCCCAGGGGCCAGTCGGGACACAGATACGCAGTATTTT. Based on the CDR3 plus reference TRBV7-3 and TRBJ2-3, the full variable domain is GAGVSQTPSNKVTEKGKYVELRCDPISGHTALYWYRQSLGQGPEFLIYFQGTGAADDSGLPNDRFFAVRPEGSVSTLKIQRTERGDSAVYLCASSPGASRDTDTQYFGPGTRLTVL.

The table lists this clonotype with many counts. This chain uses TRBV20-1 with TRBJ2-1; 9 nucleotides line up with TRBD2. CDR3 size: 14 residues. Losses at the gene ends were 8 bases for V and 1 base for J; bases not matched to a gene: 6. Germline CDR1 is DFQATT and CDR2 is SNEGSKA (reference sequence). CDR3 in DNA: TGCAGTCATACGAGCGGGGGGTCCTACAATGAGCAGTTCTTC. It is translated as CSHTSGGSYNEQFF.

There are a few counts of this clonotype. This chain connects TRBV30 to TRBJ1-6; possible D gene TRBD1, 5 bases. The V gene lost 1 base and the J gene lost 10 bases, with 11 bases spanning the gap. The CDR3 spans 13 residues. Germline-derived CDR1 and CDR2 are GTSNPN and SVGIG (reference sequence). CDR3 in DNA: TGTGCCTGGAGTGGTCTAGGGGCCTCACCCCTCCACTTT. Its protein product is CAWSGLGASPLHF.

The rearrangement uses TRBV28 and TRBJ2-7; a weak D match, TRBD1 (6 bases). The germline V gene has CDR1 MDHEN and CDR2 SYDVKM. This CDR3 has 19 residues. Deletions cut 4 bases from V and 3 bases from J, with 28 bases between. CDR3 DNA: TGTGCCAGCAGTTCCTTGTGGAAGACCAGGGGCGAGATTAACTACGAGCAGTACTTC. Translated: CASSSLWKTRGEINYEQYF.

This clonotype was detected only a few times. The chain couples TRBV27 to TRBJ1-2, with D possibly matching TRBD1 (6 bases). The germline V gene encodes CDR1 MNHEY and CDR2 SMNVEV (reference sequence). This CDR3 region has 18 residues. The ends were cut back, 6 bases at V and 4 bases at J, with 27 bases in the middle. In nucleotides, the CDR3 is TGTGCCAGCAGCTACATTGCGTCGGGTCAGGGGATTTTCTATGGCTACACCTTC. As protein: CASSYIASGQGIFYGYTF.

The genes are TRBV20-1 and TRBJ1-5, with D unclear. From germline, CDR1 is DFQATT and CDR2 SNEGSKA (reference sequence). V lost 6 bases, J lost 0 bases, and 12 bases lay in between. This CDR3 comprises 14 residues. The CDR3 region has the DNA TGCAGTGCCCCAGACCGTTATAGCAATCAGCCCCAGCATTTT. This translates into CSAPDRYSNQPQHF.

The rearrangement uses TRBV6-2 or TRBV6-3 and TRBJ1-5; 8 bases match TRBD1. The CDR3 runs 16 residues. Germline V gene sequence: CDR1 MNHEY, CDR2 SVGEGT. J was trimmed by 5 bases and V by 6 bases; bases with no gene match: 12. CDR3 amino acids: CASRPSGQGWDQPQHF. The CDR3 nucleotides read TGTGCCAGCAGACCCTCCGGACAGGGATGGGATCAGCCCCAGCATTTT.

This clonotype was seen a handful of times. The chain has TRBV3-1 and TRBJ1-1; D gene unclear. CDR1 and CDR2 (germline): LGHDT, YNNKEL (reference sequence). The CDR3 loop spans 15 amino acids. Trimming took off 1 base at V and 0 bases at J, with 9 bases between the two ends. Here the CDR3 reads CASSQVAGVNTEAFF. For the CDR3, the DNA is TGTGCCAGCAGCCAAGTAGCTGGGGTGAACACTGAAGCTTTCTTT.

CDR3 sequence reads: CASITSSGPLHF. CDR3 DNA sequence: TGTGCCAGCATTACGTCCTCGGGACCCCTCCACTTT. The rearrangement joins TRBV7-3 to TRBJ1-6; D remains ambiguous. The CDR3 is 12 residues long. Trimming cost V 7 bases and J 12 bases, with 13 bases left between them. The germline CDR1 and CDR2 sequences are SGHTA and FQGTGA.

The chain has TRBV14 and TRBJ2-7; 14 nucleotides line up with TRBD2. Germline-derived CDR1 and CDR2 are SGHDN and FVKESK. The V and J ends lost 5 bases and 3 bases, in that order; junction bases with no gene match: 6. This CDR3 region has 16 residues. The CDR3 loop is CASSSPGLAGDYEQYF. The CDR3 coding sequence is TGTGCCAGCAGCTCCCCGGGACTAGCGGGGGACTACGAGCAGTACTTC.

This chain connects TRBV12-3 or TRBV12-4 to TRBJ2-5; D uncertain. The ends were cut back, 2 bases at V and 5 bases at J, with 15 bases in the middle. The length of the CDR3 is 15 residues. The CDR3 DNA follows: TGTGCCAGCAGTTTAATGACCCTGGGCAGGGAGACCCAGTACTTC. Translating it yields CASSLMTLGRETQYF.

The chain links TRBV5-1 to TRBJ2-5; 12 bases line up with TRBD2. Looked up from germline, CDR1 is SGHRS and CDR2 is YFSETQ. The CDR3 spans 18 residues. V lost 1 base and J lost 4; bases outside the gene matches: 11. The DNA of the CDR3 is TGCGCCAGCAGCTTGCGGACTAGCGGGGATCATTTCGGAGAGACCCAGTACTTC. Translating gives CASSLRTSGDHFGETQYF.